This TCR beta chain was obtained from a study of T cells after yellow fever vaccination. Study details: Low-cell-number fractions were prepared with SMART-Seq v4 Ultra Low Input.

They built TCR cDNA with 5'RACE template switching, a step that put in a universal primer site and UMIs. MiXCR was run by TCRdb on the 5' RACE reads, yielding one entry per CDR3 protein. The sample has about 350,000 distinct CDR3 sequences; less than 9.5% are singletons. Germline CDR1 SGHTA, CDR2 FQGNSA. V was trimmed by 5 bases and J by 1 base, leaving 14 bases between them. The CDR3 has 15 residues. The chain is built from TRBV7-2 and TRBJ2-5, with D possibly matching TRBD1 (5 bases). This TCR was sampled from a man aged 18 to 30 who received the YFV17D yellow fever vaccine. Here the sequenced sample was PBMCs, taken more than 40 days after the first yellow fever vaccination. The CDR3 sequence: CASSPETAGQETQYF. As DNA, the CDR3 is TGTGCCAGCAGCCCGGAGACAGCAGGCCAAGAGACCCAGTACTTC.